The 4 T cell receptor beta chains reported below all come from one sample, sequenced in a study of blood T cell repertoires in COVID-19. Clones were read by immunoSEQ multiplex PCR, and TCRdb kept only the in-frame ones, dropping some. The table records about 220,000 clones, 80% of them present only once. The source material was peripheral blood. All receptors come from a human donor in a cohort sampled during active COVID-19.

In DNA form, the CDR3 reads TGTGCCAGCAGCGCGGCGGGGCCTGGAAACACCATATATTTT. Protein product: CASSAAGPGNTIYF. V usage is TRBV9 and J usage is TRBJ1-3; tentative D call: TRBD1 (5 bases). V lost 3 bases to trimming and J lost 2 bases, with 9 bases between them. CDR3 length: 14 residues. Germline V lookup: CDR1 SGDLS, CDR2 YYNGEE.

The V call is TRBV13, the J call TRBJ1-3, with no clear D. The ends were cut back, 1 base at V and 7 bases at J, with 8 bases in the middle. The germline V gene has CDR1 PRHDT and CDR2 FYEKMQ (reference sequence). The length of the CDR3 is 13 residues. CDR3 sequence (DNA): TGTGCCAGCAGCTTAGAAGGGAGTAACACCATATATTTT. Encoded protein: CASSLEGSNTIYF.

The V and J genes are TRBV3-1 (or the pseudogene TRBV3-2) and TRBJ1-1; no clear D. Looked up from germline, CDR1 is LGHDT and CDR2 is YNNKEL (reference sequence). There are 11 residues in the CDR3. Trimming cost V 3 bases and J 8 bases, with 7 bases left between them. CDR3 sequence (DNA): TGTGCCAGCAGCCAGGCGAGGGAAGCTTTCTTT. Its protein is CASSQAREAFF.

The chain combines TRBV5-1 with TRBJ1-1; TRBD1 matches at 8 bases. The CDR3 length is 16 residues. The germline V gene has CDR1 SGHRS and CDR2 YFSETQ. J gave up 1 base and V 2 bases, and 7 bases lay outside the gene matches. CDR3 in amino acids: CASSFQGAGRNTEAFF. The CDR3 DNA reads TGCGCCAGCAGCTTCCAGGGGGCGGGACGGAACACTGAAGCTTTCTTT.